Shown below are 29 T cell receptor beta chains from a single sample sequenced in a study of blood T cells in healthy people across ages. Through a sample-barcoded 5' primer and a J-beta primer mix, a second PCR was run for roughly 6 to 11 cycles. TCRdb reprocessed the 5' RACE reads via MiXCR and lists one record per CDR3 protein. This sample has some 700,000 distinct CDR3 sequences, with around 40% found just once. The sequenced sample consisted of blood. All receptors come from a woman aged 60-70 years in good health.

This rearrangement joins TRBV4-3 to TRBJ2-7; 7 bases match TRBD2. Germline loops: CDR1 LGHNA, CDR2 YSLEER. Trimming cost V 2 bases and J 3 bases; bases outside gene matches: 10. CDR3 size: 16 residues. CDR3 protein: CASSQSWASGNYEQYF. CDR3 DNA: TGCGCCAGCAGCCAAAGTTGGGCTAGCGGAAACTACGAGCAGTACTTC.

This clonotype was seen a few times. The chain is built from TRBV20-1 and TRBJ1-2; D is undetermined. This CDR3 has 13 residues. The V end was cut by 3 bases, the J end by 5 bases, with 13 bases between. CDR1 and CDR2 from the germline V gene are DFQATT and SNEGSKA (reference sequence). CDR3 DNA: TGCAGTGCTAGTAGGGAGGTCAGTTATGGCTACACCTTC. It translates to CSASREVSYGYTF.

The chain employs TRBV4-2 and TRBJ1-5, with D perhaps TRBD1 (5 bases). The CDR3 sequence is 14 residues long. The germline V gene has CDR1 LGHNA and CDR2 YNFKEQ. Trimming pared 0 bases from V and 5 bases from J, leaving 8 bases between. The CDR3 nucleotides are TGTGCCAGCAGCCAAGAGGGACCCTATCAGCCCCAGCATTTT. Translating it yields CASSQEGPYQPQHF.

The chain carries TRBV5-5 and TRBJ2-1; 11 nucleotides agree with TRBD2. This CDR3 contains 15 residues. V trimming: 4 bases; J trimming: 6 bases; junction bases outside the gene matches: 6. CDR1 is SGHKS, CDR2 YYEKEE, per germline (reference sequence). As DNA, the CDR3 is TGTGCCAGCAGCGTGACTAGCGGGGTTGTCAATGAGCAGTTCTTC. Amino acid sequence: CASSVTSGVVNEQFF.

The gene calls are TRBV20-1 and TRBJ2-7; D tentatively fits TRBD1 or TRBD2 (6 bases each). The germline V gene encodes CDR1 DFQATT and CDR2 SNEGSKA (reference sequence). V lost 0 bases and J lost 0, with 9 bases in between. There are 14 residues in the CDR3. The CDR3 reads CSARDRGDSYEQYF. The DNA of the CDR3 is TGCAGTGCTAGAGATAGGGGGGACTCCTACGAGCAGTACTTC.

This clonotype appeared a few times. The chain is built from TRBV2 and TRBJ2-1, with 10 bases fitting TRBD2. Germline V gives CDR1 SNHLY, CDR2 FYNNEI. CDR3 length equals 15 residues. J was trimmed by 7 bases and V by 3 bases; bases with no gene match: 6. CDR3 sequence: CASSDSGGPLNEQFF. CDR3 in DNA: TGTGCCAGCAGTGATAGCGGGGGGCCTTTGAATGAGCAGTTCTTC. Drawing the rest from reference TRBV2 and TRBJ2-1, the complete variable domain is EPEVTQTPSHQVTQMGQEVILRCVPISNHLYFYWYRQILGQKVEFLVSFYNNEISEKSEIFDDQFSVERPDGSNFTLKIRSTKLEDSAMYFCASSDSGGPLNEQFFGPGTRLTVL.

The CDR3 DNA sequence: TGTGCCAGCAGCCAAGGTCAGGTTAATGAAAAACTGTTTTTT. Translation gives CASSQGQVNEKLFF. This chain connects TRBV4-2 to TRBJ1-4; D uncertain. CDR1 and CDR2 (germline): LGHNA, YNFKEQ. V was cut by 1 base and J by 4 bases, with 7 bases left in between. This CDR3 region has 14 residues.

This clonotype was recorded at least ten times. The chain couples TRBV6-2 or TRBV6-3 to TRBJ2-7, with a possible D match to TRBD2 (6 bases). Germline assignment: CDR1 MNHEY and CDR2 SVGEGT. Trimming left V 6 bases short and J 3 bases short, with 15 bases between. The CDR3 is 14 amino acids. In DNA form, the CDR3 reads TGTGCCAGCAGGAGGGAGGCGGCTGTCTACGAGCAGTACTTC. Translating gives CASRREAAVYEQYF.

This clonotype was observed a handful of times. The chain has TRBV20-1 and TRBJ1-1; unclear D gene. CDR1 and CDR2 from the germline V gene are DFQATT and SNEGSKA (reference sequence). The germline V and J ends were trimmed by 5 bases and 1 base, with 8 bases remaining between them. The CDR3 has 12 amino acids. The CDR3 is CSARQWNTEAFF. In DNA form, the CDR3 reads TGCAGTGCTCGTCAGTGGAACACTGAAGCTTTCTTT.

This clonotype was seen only a few times. J is TRBJ2-7 and V is TRBV7-6, with TRBD1 matching over 7 bases. V shed 1 base and J 4 bases; nucleotides not matched to a gene: 7. CDR1 is SGHVS and CDR2 is FNYEAQ in the germline V gene. This CDR3 is 15 amino acids long. The CDR3 is CASSLGSGGWYEQYF. CDR3 in DNA: TGTGCCAGCAGCTTAGGGTCAGGGGGTTGGTACGAGCAGTACTTC.

Ten or more counts support this clonotype. The V gene is TRBV20-1, the J gene TRBJ2-7; 11 positions match TRBD2. Germline CDR1 DFQATT, CDR2 SNEGSKA (reference sequence). This CDR3 is 16 amino acids long. V was clipped by 3 bases and J by 5 bases; unmatched bases: 12. CDR3 DNA: TGCAGTGCTAGGGGGACTAGCGGCCCTCTACGCGACGAGCAGTACTTC. This encodes CSARGTSGPLRDEQYF.

The table lists this clonotype with a few counts. This rearrangement joins TRBV7-9 to TRBJ1-3, with D perhaps TRBD1 (6 bases). The CDR3 is 15 residues long. Germline lookup yields CDR1 SEHNR and CDR2 FQNEAQ (reference sequence). Deletions cut 5 bases from V and 3 bases from J, with 14 bases between. Written as DNA, the CDR3 is TGTGCCAGCAGCCCATCCGGGACACATGGAAACACCATATATTTT. This translates into CASSPSGTHGNTIYF. The full variable domain, its missing parts supplied by reference TRBV7-9 and TRBJ1-3, is DTGVSQNPRHKITKRGQNVTFRCDPISEHNRLYWYRQTLGQGPEFLTYFQNEAQLEKSRLLSDRFSAERPKGSFSTLEIQRTEQGDSAMYLCASSPSGTHGNTIYFGEGSWLTVV.

The chain recombines TRBV20-1 with TRBJ1-6; D gene uncertain. Germline loops: CDR1 DFQATT, CDR2 SNEGSKA (reference sequence). This CDR3 contains 16 residues. V shed 0 bases and J shed 0 bases, with 9 bases lying between them. This CDR3 is CSARDSGSSYNSPLHF. The DNA for the CDR3 is TGCAGTGCTAGAGATAGCGGAAGCTCCTATAATTCACCCCTCCACTTT.

The CDR3 protein is CASSPAGREQYF. In DNA form, the CDR3 reads TGTGCCAGCTCACCGGCAGGGCGGGAGCAGTACTTC. This chain uses TRBV18 with TRBJ2-7; TRBD1 is a possible D gene (5 bases). Trimming left V 3 bases short and J 7 bases short, with 10 bases between. CDR3 size: 12 residues. CDR1 KGHSH and CDR2 LQKENI come from the germline V gene. The whole variable domain, remainder taken from reference TRBV18 and TRBJ2-7, is NAGVMQNPRHLVRRRGQEARLRCSPMKGHSHVYWYRQLPEEGLKFMVYLQKENIIDESGMPKERFSAEFPKEGPSILRIQQVVRGDSAAYFCASSPAGREQYFGPGTRLTVT.

This clonotype was counted at least ten times. The rearrangement joins TRBV12-3 or TRBV12-4 to TRBJ2-7; TRBD1 matches 8 bases. The ends lost 10 bases at V and 5 bases at J; junction bases unmatched: 7. The CDR3 loop spans 12 amino acids. The CDR3 nucleotides read TGTGCCACCTCGAGACAGGGGAACGAGCAGTACTTC. Translation: CATSRQGNEQYF.

This rearrangement joins TRBV12-1 to TRBJ2-6; TRBD1 is taken as the D call from the table, unchecked against the DNA. TRBV12-1 constitutes a pseudogene. The CDR3 contains 18 residues. CDR3 bases: TGTGCCAGCAGCTCACCGGGACAGCCCGCCTCTGGGGCCAACGTCCTGACTTTC. It yields the protein CASSSPGQPASGANVLTF.

The chain combines TRBV5-1 with TRBJ2-7; 7 bases map to TRBD2. Germline V gives CDR1 SGHRS, CDR2 YFSETQ. This CDR3 spans 15 amino acids. With 4 bases clipped from V and 7 bases from J, the junction kept 14 bases outside the gene matches. The CDR3 DNA sequence: TGCGCCAGCAGCGCTACTAGCGTCTTTATCAATGAGCAGTACTTC. As protein: CASSATSVFINEQYF.

To note about this clonotype: Mismatch with germline at one junction end may stem from a read error. The chain is built from TRBV6-2 or TRBV6-3 and TRBJ2-5, with 11 nucleotides matching TRBD2. The CDR3 contains 17 residues. Germline assignment: CDR1 MNHEY and CDR2 SVGEGT. The CDR3 bases are TGTGTCAGCAGTTACTCCACTAGCGGGGGTTACTACAATGAGCAGTACTTC. It translates to CVSSYSTSGGYYNEQYF.

V gene TRBV7-3 combines with J gene TRBJ2-5; D perhaps matches TRBD2 (5 bases). The CDR3 extends over 14 amino acids. Germline CDR1 reads SGHTA; CDR2 reads FQGTGA. Trimming took 3 bases from V and 11 from J, leaving 19 bases between them. This chain's CDR3 is CASSLGVSRDGQYF. The CDR3, as DNA: TGTGCCAGCAGCTTGGGAGTGTCCCGTGATGGGCAGTACTTC.

This chain links TRBV6-5 with TRBJ1-1; weak D call: TRBD1 (6 bases). The CDR3 length is 15 residues. With 0 bases removed from V and 3 bases from J, the gap between germline ends came to 11 bases. The germline V gene has CDR1 MNHEY and CDR2 SVGAGI. CDR3 nucleotides: TGTGCCAGCAGTTACTCCTGGGGGCAGGACACTGAAGCTTTCTTT. Translation: CASSYSWGQDTEAFF.

The V gene is TRBV27, the J gene TRBJ1-2; D is possibly TRBD1 (6 bases). CDR1 is MNHEY, CDR2 SMNVEV, per germline (reference sequence). V dropped 8 bases and J dropped 2 bases, with 18 bases sitting between them. The CDR3 loop spans 15 amino acids. The CDR3 DNA follows: TGTGCCAGCGCCGGGGCGGGGGCAGTAAACTATGGCTACACCTTC. It encodes CASAGAGAVNYGYTF.

This clonotype has a handful of counts. The chain recombines TRBV5-1 with TRBJ2-1; TRBD2 is a possible D gene (7 bases). The V gene's germline CDR1 is SGHRS and CDR2 YFSETQ. Trimming shortened V by 4 bases and J by 3 bases, and 14 bases separated the two germline ends. The CDR3 runs 15 residues. DNA of the CDR3: TGCGCCAGCAGCGCCGGAAGGGGGGGCTACAATGAGCAGTTCTTC. It yields the protein CASSAGRGGYNEQFF.

The chain has TRBV6-5 and TRBJ1-5; possible D gene TRBD1, 6 bases. CDR1 MNHEY and CDR2 SVGAGI come from the germline V gene. Trimming left V 1 base short and J 0 bases short, with 10 bases between. This CDR3 is built from 16 residues. The CDR3 DNA follows: TGTGCCAGCAGTTACTGGGACACATATAGCAATCAGCCCCAGCATTTT. Its translation is CASSYWDTYSNQPQHF.

There are many counts of this clonotype. The rearrangement links TRBV10-3 to TRBJ2-1; D is possibly TRBD2 (6 bases). The CDR3 length is 16 residues. V was shortened by 3 bases and J by 0 bases, with 12 bases between the two germline ends. Germline assignment: CDR1 ENHRY and CDR2 SYGVKD. The CDR3 protein is CAISDLFSGSYNEQFF. The CDR3 bases are TGTGCCATCAGTGACCTCTTTAGCGGCTCCTACAATGAGCAGTTCTTC.

Here the CDR3 DNA reads TGTGCCAGCTTCACCGGGATAAGGCAGTACTTC. Translated, it gives CASFTGIRQYF. The chain is built from TRBV25-1 and TRBJ2-5, with D tentatively TRBD2 (5 bases). Germline assignment: CDR1 MGHDK and CDR2 SYGVNS. Deletions cut 8 bases from V and 11 bases from J, with 15 bases between. This CDR3 spans 11 amino acids. Drawing the rest from reference TRBV25-1 and TRBJ2-5, the complete variable domain is EADIYQTPRYLVIGTGKKITLECSQTMGHDKMYWYQQDPGMELHLIHYSYGVNSTEKGDLSSESTVSRIRTEHFPLTLESARPSHTSQYLCASFTGIRQYFGPGTRLLVL.

This clonotype occurred a few times. The chain employs TRBV5-1 and TRBJ1-2; no definite D call. The CDR3 runs 14 residues. Germline V lookup: CDR1 SGHRS, CDR2 YFSETQ. The V gene lost 2 bases and the J gene lost 5 bases, with 13 bases spanning the gap. In DNA form, the CDR3 reads TGCGCCAGCAGCTTCGGTCAGGACCAGTATGGCTACACCTTC. Protein product: CASSFGQDQYGYTF.

The chain uses TRBV20-1 and TRBJ1-6; D is possibly TRBD1 (5 bases). The germline CDR1 and CDR2 sequences are DFQATT and SNEGSKA (reference sequence). V lost 6 bases to trimming and J lost 9 bases, with 21 bases between them. The CDR3 spans 15 residues. The CDR3 region is CSAPGGGNLGSPLHF. In DNA form, the CDR3 reads TGCAGTGCCCCGGGGGGGGGTAACCTCGGTTCACCCCTCCACTTT.

The chain links TRBV11-2 to TRBJ2-1; TRBD1 might be the D (5 bases). Germline lookup yields CDR1 SGHAT and CDR2 FQNNGV. This CDR3 has 14 residues. V was trimmed by 8 bases and J by 3 bases, leaving 14 bases between them. DNA for the CDR3: TGTGCCAGCGGAATCCTAGGACACTACAATGAGCAGTTCTTC. This codes for CASGILGHYNEQFF.

The chain has TRBV15 and TRBJ2-5, with 10 bases identical to TRBD2. The CDR3 sequence is 18 residues long. Trimming took 0 bases from V and 11 from J; bases not matched to a gene: 18. The germline V gene encodes CDR1 LNHNV and CDR2 YYDKDF (reference sequence). The CDR3 reads CATSREDPRAGGRNEQYF. The CDR3 DNA reads TGTGCCACCAGCAGAGAAGACCCTAGAGCGGGAGGGAGGAATGAGCAGTACTTC.